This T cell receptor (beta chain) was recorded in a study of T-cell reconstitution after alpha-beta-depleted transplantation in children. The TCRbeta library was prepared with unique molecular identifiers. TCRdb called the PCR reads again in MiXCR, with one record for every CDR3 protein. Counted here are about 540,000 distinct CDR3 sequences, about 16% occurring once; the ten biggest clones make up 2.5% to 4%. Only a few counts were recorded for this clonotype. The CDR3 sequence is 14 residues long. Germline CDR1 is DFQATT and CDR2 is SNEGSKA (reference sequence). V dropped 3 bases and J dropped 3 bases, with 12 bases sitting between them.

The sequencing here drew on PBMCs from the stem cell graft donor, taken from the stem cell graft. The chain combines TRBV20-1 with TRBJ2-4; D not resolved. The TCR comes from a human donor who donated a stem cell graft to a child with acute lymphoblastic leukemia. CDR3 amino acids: CSARRRLGKNIQYF. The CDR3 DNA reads TGCAGTGCTAGGAGGCGTTTAGGCAAAAACATTCAGTACTTC.